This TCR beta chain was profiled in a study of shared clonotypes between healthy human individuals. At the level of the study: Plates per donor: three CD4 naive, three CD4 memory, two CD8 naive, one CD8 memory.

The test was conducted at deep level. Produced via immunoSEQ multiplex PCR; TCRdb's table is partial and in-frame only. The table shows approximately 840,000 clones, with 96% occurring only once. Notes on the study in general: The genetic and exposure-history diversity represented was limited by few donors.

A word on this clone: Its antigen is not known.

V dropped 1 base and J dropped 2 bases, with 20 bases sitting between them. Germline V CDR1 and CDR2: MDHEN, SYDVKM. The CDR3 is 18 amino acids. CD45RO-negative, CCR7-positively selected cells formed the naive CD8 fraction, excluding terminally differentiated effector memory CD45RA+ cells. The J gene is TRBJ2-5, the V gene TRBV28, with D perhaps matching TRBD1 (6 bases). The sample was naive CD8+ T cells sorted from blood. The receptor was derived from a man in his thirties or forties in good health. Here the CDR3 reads CASSLFRDTTLKQETQYF. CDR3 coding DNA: TGTGCCAGCAGTTTATTCCGGGACACCACTTTAAAGCAAGAGACCCAGTACTTC.